This section outlines one T cell receptor (beta chain) sequence together with its context. The antigen is not known. A read error may account for a junction end that differs from germline. This sample also contains other DNA sequences that code for the same CDR3. This record belongs to a study of shared clonotypes between healthy human individuals. Study observations and caveats: An effect of sequencing depth on clonotype sharing among donors was expected.

Adults of Caucasian background living in Nashville, Tennessee made up all donors. The protocol was immunoSEQ multiplex PCR, while the TCRdb copy is restricted to in-frame clones and leaves out a portion. The sample contains 110,000 or so clones, about 67% of which appear only once. There are 15 residues in the CDR3. Germline CDR1 and CDR2: MNHNS and SASEGT. The V gene is TRBV6-1, the J gene TRBJ2-7; 8 bases agree with TRBD2. This TCR derives from a woman in her 30s in good health. Material for sequencing was memory CD8+ T cells sorted from blood. The subset here: CD45RO+ cells pooled with CCR7-negative TemRA cells. The CDR3 spells CASSEGPAGAYEQYF. CDR3 sequence (DNA): TGTGCCAGTAGTGAAGGGCCAGCGGGGGCCTACGAGCAGTACTTC.